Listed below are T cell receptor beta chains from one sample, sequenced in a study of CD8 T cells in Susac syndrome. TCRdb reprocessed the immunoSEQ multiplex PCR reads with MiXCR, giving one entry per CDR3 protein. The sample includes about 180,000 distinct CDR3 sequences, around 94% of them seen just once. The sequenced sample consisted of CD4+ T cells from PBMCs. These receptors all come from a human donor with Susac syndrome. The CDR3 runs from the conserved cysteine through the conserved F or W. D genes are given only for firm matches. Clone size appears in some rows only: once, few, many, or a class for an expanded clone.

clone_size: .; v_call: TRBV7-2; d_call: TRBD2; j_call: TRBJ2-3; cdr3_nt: TGTGCCAGCAGCTCCGGGACTAGCGGGGGCACAGATACGCAGTATTTT; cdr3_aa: CASSSGTSGGTDTQYF
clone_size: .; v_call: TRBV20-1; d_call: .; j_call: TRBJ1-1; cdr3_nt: TGCAGTGCTAGAATAGAGACAGGTCCCTTGAACACTGAAGCTTTCTTT; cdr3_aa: CSARIETGPLNTEAFF
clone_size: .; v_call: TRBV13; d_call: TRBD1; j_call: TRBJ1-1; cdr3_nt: TGTGCCAGCAGCCCGTCGACAGGGTGGGCTAATGAAGCTTTCTTT; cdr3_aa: CASSPSTGWANEAFF
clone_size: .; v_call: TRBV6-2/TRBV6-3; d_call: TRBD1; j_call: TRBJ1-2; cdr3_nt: TGTGCCAGCAGTTACTCAACAGGGGGCCATGGCTACACCTTC; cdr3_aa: CASSYSTGGHGYTF
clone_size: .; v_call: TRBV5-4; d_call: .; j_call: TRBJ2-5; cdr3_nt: TGTGCCAGCAGCTTGGGACGGGGGTTAGCCGGACGAGAGGGGGGGACCCAGTACTTC; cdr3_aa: CASSLGRGLAGREGGTQYF
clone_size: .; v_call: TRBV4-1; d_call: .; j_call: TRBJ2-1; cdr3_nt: TGCGCCAGCAGCCAAGATCGATCGAGGGGCCGCCACAATGAGCAGTTCTTC; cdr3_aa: CASSQDRSRGRHNEQFF
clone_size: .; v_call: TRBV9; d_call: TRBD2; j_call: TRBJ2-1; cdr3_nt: TGTGCCAGCAGCTTCCCACCCACAGCGGGGGAGCAGTTCTTC; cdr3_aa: CASSFPPTAGEQFF
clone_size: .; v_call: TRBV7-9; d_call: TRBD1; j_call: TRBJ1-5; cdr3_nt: TGTGCCAGCAGCCCGGGGGACAGGGGTGGCAATCAGCCCCAGCATTTT; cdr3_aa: CASSPGDRGGNQPQHF
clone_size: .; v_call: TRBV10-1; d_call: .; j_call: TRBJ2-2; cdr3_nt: TGCGCCAGCAGTGAGTCAGGTGCCGGGGAGCTGTTTTTT; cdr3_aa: CASSESGAGELFF
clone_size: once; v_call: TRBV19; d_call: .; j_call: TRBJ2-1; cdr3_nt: TGTGCCAGTAGTCCGGCGTACAATGAGCAGTTCTTC; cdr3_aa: CASSPAYNEQFF
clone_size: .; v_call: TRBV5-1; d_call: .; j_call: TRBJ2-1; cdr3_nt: TGCGCCAGCAGCTTTCTGCGACTTGGACATGAGCAGTTCTTC; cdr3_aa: CASSFLRLGHEQFF
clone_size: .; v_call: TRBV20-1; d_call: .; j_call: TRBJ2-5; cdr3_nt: TGCAGTGCTAGGGACCGGGGGAAAGAGACCCAGTACTTC; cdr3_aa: CSARDRGKETQYF
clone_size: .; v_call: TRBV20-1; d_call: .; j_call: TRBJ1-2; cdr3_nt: TGCAGTGCTAGCCTAGGACAGATCCTCTATGGCTACACCTTC; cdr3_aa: CSASLGQILYGYTF
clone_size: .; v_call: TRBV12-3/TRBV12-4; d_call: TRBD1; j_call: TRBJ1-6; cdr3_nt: TGTGCCAGCTGCCGACAGGGGATTTCACCCCTCCACTTT; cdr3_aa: CASCRQGISPLHF
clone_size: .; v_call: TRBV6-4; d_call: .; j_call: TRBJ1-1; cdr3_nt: TGTGCCAGCAGTGACACTCCGGGGGCTAACACTGAAGCTTTCTTT; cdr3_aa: CASSDTPGANTEAFF
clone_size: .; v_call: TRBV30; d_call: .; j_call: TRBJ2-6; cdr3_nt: TGTGCCAGCGAGACGGGATCTGGGGCCAACGTCCTGACTTTC; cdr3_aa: CASETGSGANVLTF
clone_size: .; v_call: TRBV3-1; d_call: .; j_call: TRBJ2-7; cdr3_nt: TGTGCCAGCAGCCAAATGCCCAGTGTAGGGGGCTACGAGCAGTACTTC; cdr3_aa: CASSQMPSVGGYEQYF
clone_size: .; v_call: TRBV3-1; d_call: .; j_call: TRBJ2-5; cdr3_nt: TGTGCCAGCGACGGGACGGGAGTTGGCGGAGAGACCCAGTACTTC; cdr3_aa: CASDGTGVGGETQYF
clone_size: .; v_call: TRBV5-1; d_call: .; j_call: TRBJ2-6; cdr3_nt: TGCGCCAGCAGCTTGGTGCTGCTCTCTGGGGCCAACGTCCTGACTTTC; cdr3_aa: CASSLVLLSGANVLTF
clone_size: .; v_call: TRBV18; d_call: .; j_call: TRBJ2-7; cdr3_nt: TGTGCCAGCTCCGAGGGACCTTACGAGCAGTACTTC; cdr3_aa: CASSEGPYEQYF
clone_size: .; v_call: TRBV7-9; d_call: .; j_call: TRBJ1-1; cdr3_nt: TGTGCCAGCAGCGCAGGGAGGGCCACTGAAGCTTTCTTT; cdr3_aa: CASSAGRATEAFF
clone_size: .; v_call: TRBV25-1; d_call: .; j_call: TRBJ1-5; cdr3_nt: TGTGCCAGCAGTGGACGGGACGCAAATCAGCCCCAGCATTTT; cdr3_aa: CASSGRDANQPQHF
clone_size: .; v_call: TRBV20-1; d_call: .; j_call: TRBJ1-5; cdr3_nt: TGCAGTGCTAGAGATCGTCGGGATCAGCCCCAGCATTTT; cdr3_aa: CSARDRRDQPQHF
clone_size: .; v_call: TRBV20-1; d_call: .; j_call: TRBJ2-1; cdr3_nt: TGCAGTGCCATTCCTCCATCCGGCTACAATGAGCAGTTCTTC; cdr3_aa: CSAIPPSGYNEQFF
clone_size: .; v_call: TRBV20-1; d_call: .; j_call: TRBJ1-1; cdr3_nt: TGCAGTGCTCGTCAGGGTTACCGAACTGAAGCTTTCTTT; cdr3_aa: CSARQGYRTEAFF
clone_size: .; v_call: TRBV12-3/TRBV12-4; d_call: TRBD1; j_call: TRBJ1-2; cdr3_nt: TGTGCCAGCAGTTTGGACAGGGTGCGGGGCTACACCTTC; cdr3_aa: CASSLDRVRGYTF
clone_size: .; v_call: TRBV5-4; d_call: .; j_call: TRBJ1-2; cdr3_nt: TGTGCCAGCAGCTTGAAGGGTGAGAACTATGGCTACACCTTC; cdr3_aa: CASSLKGENYGYTF
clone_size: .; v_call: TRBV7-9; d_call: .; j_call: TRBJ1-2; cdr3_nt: TGTGCCAGCAGCCTAGAGACAGCCTATGGCTACACCTTC; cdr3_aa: CASSLETAYGYTF
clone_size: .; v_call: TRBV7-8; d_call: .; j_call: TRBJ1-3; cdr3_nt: TGTGCCAGCAGCTTCAGGGCGGCGGGAAACACCATATATTTT; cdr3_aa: CASSFRAAGNTIYF
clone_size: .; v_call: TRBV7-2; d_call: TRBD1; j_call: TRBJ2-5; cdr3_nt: TGTGCCAGCAGCCCAACGACAGGGCTCCAAGAGACCCAGTACTTC; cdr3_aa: CASSPTTGLQETQYF
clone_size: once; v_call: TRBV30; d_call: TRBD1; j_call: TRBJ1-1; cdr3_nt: TGTGCCTGGACATTCGACAGGGGGAACACTGAAGCTTTCTTT; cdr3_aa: CAWTFDRGNTEAFF
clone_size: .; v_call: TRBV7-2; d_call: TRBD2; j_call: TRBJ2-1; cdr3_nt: TGTGCCAGCAGTCTTAGCGGGGGGGCCTACAATGAGCAGTTCTTC; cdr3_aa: CASSLSGGAYNEQFF
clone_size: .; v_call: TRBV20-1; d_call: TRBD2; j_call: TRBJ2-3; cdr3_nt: TGCAGTGCTAGGCGGGGGGTTACGCAGTATTTT; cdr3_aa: CSARRGVTQYF
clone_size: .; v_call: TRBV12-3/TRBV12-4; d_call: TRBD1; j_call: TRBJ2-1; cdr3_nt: TGTGCCAGCAGTTCAGAGGGGGCGCCTTACAATGAGCAGTTCTTC; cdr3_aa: CASSSEGAPYNEQFF
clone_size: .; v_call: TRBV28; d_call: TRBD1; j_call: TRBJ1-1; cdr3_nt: TGTGCCAGCAGTTTATCAGGGGGCATCACTGAAGCTTTCTTT; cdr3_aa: CASSLSGGITEAFF
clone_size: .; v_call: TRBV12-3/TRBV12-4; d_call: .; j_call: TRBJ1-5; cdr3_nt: TGTGCCAGCAGCCTCCAGGGCGAGGGCAATCAGCCCCAGCATTTT; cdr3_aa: CASSLQGEGNQPQHF
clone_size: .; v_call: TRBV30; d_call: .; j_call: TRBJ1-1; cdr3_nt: TGTGCCTGGACGGGATGGGCAAGGAACACTGAAGCTTTCTTT; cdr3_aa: CAWTGWARNTEAFF
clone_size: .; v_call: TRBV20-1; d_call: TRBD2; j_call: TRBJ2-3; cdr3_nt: TGCAGTGCTAGACTAGCGGGGGCGACTTCCGGCACAGATACGCAGTATTTT; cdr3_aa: CSARLAGATSGTDTQYF
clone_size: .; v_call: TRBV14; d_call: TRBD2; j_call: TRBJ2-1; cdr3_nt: TGTGCCAGCAGCCAAGCTCCGGGACTAGCGGAAAAACCGGAGCAGTTCTTC; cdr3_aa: CASSQAPGLAEKPEQFF
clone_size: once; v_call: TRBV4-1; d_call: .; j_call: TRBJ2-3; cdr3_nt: TGCGCCAGCAGTCGACCGGGGACCACAGGAGATACGCAGTATTTT; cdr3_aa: CASSRPGTTGDTQYF
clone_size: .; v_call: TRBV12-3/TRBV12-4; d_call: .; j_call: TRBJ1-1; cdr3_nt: TGTGCCAGCAAACTCCCGGGAAGGACTGAAGCTTTCTTT; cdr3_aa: CASKLPGRTEAFF
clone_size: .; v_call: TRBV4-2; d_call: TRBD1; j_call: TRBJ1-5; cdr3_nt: TGTGCCAGCAGCCCCCTCGGGCAGGGGGGTGTTAGGGATCAGCCCCAGCATTTT; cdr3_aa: CASSPLGQGGVRDQPQHF
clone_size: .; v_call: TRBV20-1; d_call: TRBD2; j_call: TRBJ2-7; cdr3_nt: TGCAGTGCTAGCCGCCACAGAGGAACTAGCGGGAGGTTTAGGGACTACGGGCAGTACTTC; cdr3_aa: CSASRHRGTSGRFRDYGQYF
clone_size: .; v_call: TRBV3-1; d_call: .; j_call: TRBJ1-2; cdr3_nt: TGTGCCAGCAGCCATGTGGGAGCGGGAGCTAACTATGGCTACACCTTC; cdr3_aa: CASSHVGAGANYGYTF
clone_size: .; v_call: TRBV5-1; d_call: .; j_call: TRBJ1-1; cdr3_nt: TGCGCCAGCAGCATAAAGGGGGACACTGAAGCTTTCTTT; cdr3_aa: CASSIKGDTEAFF
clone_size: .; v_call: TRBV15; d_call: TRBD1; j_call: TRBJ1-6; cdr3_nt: TGTGCCACCAGCAAACGTGGACAGGGTCTCTCGGAGGCCCTCCACTTT; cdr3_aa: CATSKRGQGLSEALHF
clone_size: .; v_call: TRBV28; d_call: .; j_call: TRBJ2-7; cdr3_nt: TGTGCCAGCAGTGTGACAGGCGTAAAATCCTACGAGCAGTACTTC; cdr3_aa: CASSVTGVKSYEQYF
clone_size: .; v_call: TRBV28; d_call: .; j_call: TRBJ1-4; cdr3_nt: TGTGCCAGCAGGGGCAGACTAGTTGCAACTAATGAAAAACTGTTTTTT; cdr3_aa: CASRGRLVATNEKLFF
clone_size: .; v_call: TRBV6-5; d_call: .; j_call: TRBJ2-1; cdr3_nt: TGTGCCAGCAGCCGGGGTCAATTTTCCACAATTCTCAGCTTC; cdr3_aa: CASSRGQFSTILSF
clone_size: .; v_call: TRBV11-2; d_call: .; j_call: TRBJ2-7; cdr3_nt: TGTGCCAGCAGCTTAGTCCGAGGGGGGTTCCCCTACGAGCAGTACTTC; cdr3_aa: CASSLVRGGFPYEQYF
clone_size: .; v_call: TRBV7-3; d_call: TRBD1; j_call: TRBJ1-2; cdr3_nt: TGTGCCAGCAGCGTCACAGGGGGTGCTAACTATGGCTACACCTTC; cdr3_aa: CASSVTGGANYGYTF
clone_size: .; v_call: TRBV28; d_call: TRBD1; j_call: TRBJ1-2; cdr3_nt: TGTGCCAGCAGCTCCTTGAAGGGACAGGCCACGCACGGTGGCTACACCTTC; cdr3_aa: CASSSLKGQATHGGYTF
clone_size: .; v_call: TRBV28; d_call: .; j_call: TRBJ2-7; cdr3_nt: TGTGCCAGCAGTCGAACGGGGCTCGGTTACGAGCAGTACTTC; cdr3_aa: CASSRTGLGYEQYF